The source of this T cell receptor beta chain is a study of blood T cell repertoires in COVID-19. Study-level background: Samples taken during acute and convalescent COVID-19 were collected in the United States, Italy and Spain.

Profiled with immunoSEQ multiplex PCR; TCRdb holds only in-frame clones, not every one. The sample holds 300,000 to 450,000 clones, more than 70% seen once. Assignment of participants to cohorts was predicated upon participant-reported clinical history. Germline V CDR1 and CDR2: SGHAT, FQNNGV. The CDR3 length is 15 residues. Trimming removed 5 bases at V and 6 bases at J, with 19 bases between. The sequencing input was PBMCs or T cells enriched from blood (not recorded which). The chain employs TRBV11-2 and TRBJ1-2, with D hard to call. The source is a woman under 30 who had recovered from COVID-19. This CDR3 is CASSPLVGQTDGYTF. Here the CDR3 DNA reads TGTGCCAGCAGCCCTCTGGTGGGCCAGACCGATGGCTACACCTTC. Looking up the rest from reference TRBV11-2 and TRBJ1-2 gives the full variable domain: EAGVAQSPRYKIIEKRQSVAFWCNPISGHATLYWYQQILGQGPKLLIQFQNNGVVDDSQLPKDRFSAERLKGVDSTLKIQPAKLEDSAVYLCASSPLVGQTDGYTFGSGTRLTVV.